The sequence of this TCR beta chain was determined in a study of cytomegalovirus exposure and HLA in healthy donors. Study-level results: Apparent HLA restriction characterized most CMV-associated TCR beta chains in a later analysis. It emerged from a later analysis that several of the most significant clusters appeared to be linked to common viral pathogens. Researchers had no immune exposure information except CMV serostatus available. Specific recognition of CMV antigens was confirmed in vitro for a few chains (all CMV-associated).

A note on this clone: Its specificity is unknown.

The PCR employed 60 Vbeta primers together with 13 Jbeta primers. Profiled with immunoSEQ multiplex PCR; TCRdb holds only in-frame clones, not every one. The data hold fewer than 65,000 clones, with approximately 80% observed a single time. J gave up 6 bases and V 3 bases, and 9 bases lay outside the gene matches. The CDR3 runs 15 residues. The germline V gene has CDR1 GTSNPN and CDR2 SVGIG (reference sequence). This sequence was found in a woman aged 40 to 55 in good health and CMV-seropositive. Material for sequencing was PBMCs. The chain joins TRBV30 to TRBJ1-5; 9 positions agree with TRBD1. CDR3 bases: TGTGCCTGGAGCATGACAGGGGGAGGCGCTCAGCCCCAGCATTTT. It encodes CAWSMTGGGAQPQHF.